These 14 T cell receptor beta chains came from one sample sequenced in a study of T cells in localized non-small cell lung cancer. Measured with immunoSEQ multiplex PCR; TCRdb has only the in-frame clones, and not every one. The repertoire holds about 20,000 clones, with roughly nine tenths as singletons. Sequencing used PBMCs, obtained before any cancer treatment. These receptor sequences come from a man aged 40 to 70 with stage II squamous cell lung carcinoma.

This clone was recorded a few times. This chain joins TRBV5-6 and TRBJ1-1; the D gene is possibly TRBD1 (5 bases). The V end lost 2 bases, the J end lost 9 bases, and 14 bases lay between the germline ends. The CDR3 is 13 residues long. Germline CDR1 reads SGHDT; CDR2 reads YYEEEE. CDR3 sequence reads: CASSLGRTSKAFF. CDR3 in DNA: TGTGCCAGCAGCTTAGGCAGGACAAGCAAAGCTTTCTTT.

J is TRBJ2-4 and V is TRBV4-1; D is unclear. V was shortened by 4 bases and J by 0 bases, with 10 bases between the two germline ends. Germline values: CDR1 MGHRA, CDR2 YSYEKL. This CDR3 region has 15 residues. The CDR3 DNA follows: TGCGCCAGCAGCCGAATACATCTAGCCAAAAACATTCAGTACTTC. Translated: CASSRIHLAKNIQYF.

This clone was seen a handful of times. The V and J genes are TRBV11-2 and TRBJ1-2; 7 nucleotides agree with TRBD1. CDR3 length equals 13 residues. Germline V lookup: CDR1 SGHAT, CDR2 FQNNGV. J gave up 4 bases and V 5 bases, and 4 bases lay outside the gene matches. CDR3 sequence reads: CASSPTGTYGYTF. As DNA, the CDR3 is TGTGCCAGCAGCCCGACAGGGACCTATGGCTACACCTTC.

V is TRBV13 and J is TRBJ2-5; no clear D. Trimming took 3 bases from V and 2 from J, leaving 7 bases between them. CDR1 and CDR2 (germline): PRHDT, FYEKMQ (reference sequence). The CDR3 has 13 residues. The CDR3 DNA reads TGTGCCAGCAGCTTCGGCAGTCAAGAGACCCAGTACTTC. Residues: CASSFGSQETQYF.

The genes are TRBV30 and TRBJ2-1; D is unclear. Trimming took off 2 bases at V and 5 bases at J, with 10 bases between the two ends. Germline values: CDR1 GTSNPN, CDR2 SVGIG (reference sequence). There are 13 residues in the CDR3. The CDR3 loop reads CAWSLGTDNEQFF. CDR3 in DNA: TGTGCCTGGAGTCTGGGCACGGACAATGAGCAGTTCTTC.

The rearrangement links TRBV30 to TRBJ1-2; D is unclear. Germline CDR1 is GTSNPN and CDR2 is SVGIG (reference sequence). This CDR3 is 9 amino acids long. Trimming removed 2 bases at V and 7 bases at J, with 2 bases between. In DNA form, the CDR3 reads TGTGCCTGGAGTCCTGGCTACACCTTC. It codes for CAWSPGYTF.

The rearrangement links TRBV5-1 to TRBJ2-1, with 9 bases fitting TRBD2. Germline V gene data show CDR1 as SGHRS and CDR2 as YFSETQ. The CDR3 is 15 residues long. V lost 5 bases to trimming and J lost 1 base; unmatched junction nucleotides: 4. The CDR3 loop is CASSKSGGSYNEQFF. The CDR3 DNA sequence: TGCGCCAGCAGTAAGAGCGGGGGGTCCTACAATGAGCAGTTCTTC.

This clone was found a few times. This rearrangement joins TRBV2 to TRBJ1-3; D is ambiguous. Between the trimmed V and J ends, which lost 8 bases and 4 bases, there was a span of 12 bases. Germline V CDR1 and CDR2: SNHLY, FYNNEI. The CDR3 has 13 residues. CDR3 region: CASCPERGNTIYF. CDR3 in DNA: TGTGCCAGCTGTCCGGAAAGGGGAAACACCATATATTTT.

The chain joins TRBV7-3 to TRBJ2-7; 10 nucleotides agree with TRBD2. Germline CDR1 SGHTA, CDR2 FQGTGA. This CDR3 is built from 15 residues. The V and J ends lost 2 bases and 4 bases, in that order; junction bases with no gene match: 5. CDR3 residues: CASSLGAGGQYEQYF. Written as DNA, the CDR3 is TGTGCCAGCAGCTTAGGAGCGGGAGGGCAATACGAGCAGTACTTC.

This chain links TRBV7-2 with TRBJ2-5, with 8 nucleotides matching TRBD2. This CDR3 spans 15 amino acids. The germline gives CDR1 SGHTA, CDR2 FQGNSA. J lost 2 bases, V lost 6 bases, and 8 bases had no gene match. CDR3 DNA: TGTGCCAGCAGGTTGAATAGCGGGGCTCAAGAGACCCAGTACTTC. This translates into CASRLNSGAQETQYF.

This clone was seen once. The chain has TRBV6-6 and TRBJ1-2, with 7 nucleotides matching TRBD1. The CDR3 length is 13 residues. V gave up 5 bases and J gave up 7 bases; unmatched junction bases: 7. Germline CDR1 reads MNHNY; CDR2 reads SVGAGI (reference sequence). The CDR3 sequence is CASSTIDRAGYTF. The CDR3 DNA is TGTGCCAGCAGTACCATCGACAGGGCTGGCTACACCTTC.

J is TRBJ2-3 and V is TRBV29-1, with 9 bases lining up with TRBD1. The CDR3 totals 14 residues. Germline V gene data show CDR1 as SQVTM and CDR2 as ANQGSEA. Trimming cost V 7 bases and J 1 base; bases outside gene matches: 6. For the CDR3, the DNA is TGCAGCGCTACAGGGGGCTGGGGCACAGATACGCAGTATTTT. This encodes CSATGGWGTDTQYF.

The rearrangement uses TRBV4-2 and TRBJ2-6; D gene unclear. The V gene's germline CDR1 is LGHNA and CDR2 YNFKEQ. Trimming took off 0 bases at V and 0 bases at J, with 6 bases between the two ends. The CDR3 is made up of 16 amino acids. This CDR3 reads CASSQEGFSGANVLTF. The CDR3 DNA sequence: TGTGCCAGCAGCCAAGAGGGGTTCTCTGGGGCCAACGTCCTGACTTTC.

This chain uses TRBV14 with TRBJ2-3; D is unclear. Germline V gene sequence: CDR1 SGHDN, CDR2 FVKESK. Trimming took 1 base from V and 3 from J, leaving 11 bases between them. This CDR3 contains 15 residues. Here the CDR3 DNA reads TGTGCCAGCAGCCAAGCCAACTCGAGGACAGATACGCAGTATTTT. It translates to CASSQANSRTDTQYF.